This entry lists 19 T cell receptor beta chains sequenced from one sample in a study of blood T cell repertoires in COVID-19 (dated by TCRdb to 2020 to 2022). The library was made by the immunoSEQ multiplex PCR assay. The immuneACCESS repertoire file appears here via TCRdb, limited to in-frame rearrangements. These files lack a portion of the clones; in checked studies, under half of the deficit traces to unresolved V genes, and the cause of the others is not known. Present in this sample are fewer than 150,000 clones, around 88% of which were seen just once. In total, the top ten clones hold around 26% of the sample. Specimen: peripheral blood. The receptor set was obtained from a human donor in a cohort sampled during active COVID-19.

This clone has a handful of counts. The J gene is TRBJ1-2, the V gene TRBV5-1; TRBD1 matches 12 bases. This CDR3 has 17 residues. The germline V gene has CDR1 SGHRS and CDR2 YFSETQ. J gave up 4 bases and V 3 bases, and 10 bases lay outside the gene matches. CDR3 DNA sequence: TGCGCCAGCAGCTCGGGACAGGGGGCGGGTATTAGCTATGGCTACACCTTC. It yields the protein CASSSGQGAGISYGYTF.

A few counts support this clone. V usage is TRBV5-6 and J usage is TRBJ1-5; D is ambiguous. This CDR3 contains 12 residues. Trimming left V 0 bases short and J 6 bases short, with 4 bases between. Per the germline V gene, CDR1 is SGHDT and CDR2 is YYEEEE. The CDR3 DNA reads TGTGCCAGCAGCTTGGGCAGTCAGCCCCAGCATTTT. It codes for CASSLGSQPQHF.

The chain recombines TRBV25-1 with TRBJ1-2; 8 bases align to TRBD1. The J segment lost 3 bases and the V segment lost 1 base, leaving 1 base of the junction unmatched. The CDR3 has 14 residues. The germline gives CDR1 MGHDK, CDR2 SYGVNS. The CDR3 protein is CASSELTGDYGYTF. In DNA form, the CDR3 reads TGTGCCAGCAGTGAATTGACAGGGGACTATGGCTACACCTTC.

This rearrangement joins TRBV5-8 to TRBJ1-5; D gene ambiguous. Per the germline V gene, CDR1 is SGHTS and CDR2 is YDEGEE. The CDR3 totals 12 residues. The V gene lost 2 bases and the J gene lost 4 bases, with 4 bases spanning the gap. CDR3 sequence (DNA): TGTGCCAGCAGCTTATCGAATCAGCCCCAGCATTTT. Protein: CASSLSNQPQHF.

The V and J genes are TRBV4-1 and TRBJ2-1; D is ambiguous. The CDR3 loop spans 16 amino acids. V was shortened by 6 bases and J by 1 base, with 16 bases between the two germline ends. Germline CDR1 reads MGHRA; CDR2 reads YSYEKL. CDR3 amino acids: CASSPLPSGSYNEQFF. CDR3 DNA: TGCGCCAGCAGTCCTCTTCCATCGGGTTCCTACAATGAGCAGTTCTTC.

This rearrangement joins TRBV6-5 to TRBJ1-1; 8 bases line up with TRBD1. The V segment lost 3 bases and the J segment 2 bases; nucleotides outside the gene matches: 8. CDR1 MNHEY and CDR2 SVGAGI come from the germline V gene. The length of the CDR3 is 16 residues. Written as DNA, the CDR3 is TGTGCCAGCAGTTATTCCTTCGACAGGGGAAACACTGAAGCTTTCTTT. Translating it yields CASSYSFDRGNTEAFF.

V is TRBV27 and J is TRBJ2-5, with 10 bases lining up with TRBD2. The CDR3 contains 14 residues. CDR1 is MNHEY, CDR2 SMNVEV, per germline (reference sequence). J was trimmed by 10 bases and V by 2 bases; bases with no gene match: 7. As DNA, the CDR3 is TGTGCCAGCAGTTTAAGCGGGGGGGTTAGGATCCAGTACTTC. As protein: CASSLSGGVRIQYF.

V gene TRBV6-1 combines with J gene TRBJ1-2; TRBD1 agrees at 8 bases. Unmatched junction bases numbered 9, after V lost 2 bases and J lost 7 bases. Germline V gene sequence: CDR1 MNHNS, CDR2 SASEGT. This CDR3 has 15 amino acids. The CDR3 DNA follows: TGTGCCAGCAGTGAATGGGTGGCAGGGGGCAGTGGCTACACCTTC. This sequence encodes CASSEWVAGGSGYTF.

The chain carries TRBV19 and TRBJ2-2; 10 bases map to TRBD2. The CDR3 is 15 amino acids. Germline lookup yields CDR1 LNHDA and CDR2 SQIVND (reference sequence). Trimming cost V 6 bases and J 7 bases; bases outside gene matches: 8. The CDR3 spells CASSPPSGGSGELFF. CDR3 in DNA: TGTGCCAGTAGCCCCCCTAGCGGGGGAAGCGGGGAGCTGTTTTTT.

The chain uses TRBV5-1 and TRBJ1-2; D uncertain. The V and J ends lost 4 bases and 4 bases respectively, with 14 bases between them. In germline, CDR1 is SGHRS, CDR2 YFSETQ. This CDR3 is 14 amino acids long. The CDR3 DNA is TGCGCCAGCAGCCCCCGGGGTCCGCTCTATGGCTACACCTTC. Translation gives CASSPRGPLYGYTF.

This chain joins TRBV3-1 (or the pseudogene TRBV3-2) and TRBJ2-5; D possibly corresponds to TRBD2 (6 bases). Trimming took off 5 bases at V and 2 bases at J, with 12 bases between the two ends. The CDR3 is 14 amino acids. Germline V lookup: CDR1 LGHDT, CDR2 YNNKEL (reference sequence). CDR3 sequence reads: CASSDPGRQETQYF. The CDR3 nucleotides read TGTGCCAGCAGCGACCCCGGGAGACAAGAGACCCAGTACTTC.

The J gene is TRBJ1-2, the V gene TRBV4-1; 8 positions match TRBD1. The CDR3 covers 19 residues. J was trimmed by 1 base and V by 1 base; bases with no gene match: 14. The V gene's germline CDR1 is MGHRA and CDR2 YSYEKL. The CDR3 bases are TGCGCCAGCAGCCAAGTTAGAGGCGGACAGGGAGGATTTAACTATGGCTACACCTTC. It codes for CASSQVRGGQGGFNYGYTF.

V usage is TRBV5-6 and J usage is TRBJ1-3; D is possibly TRBD1 (6 bases). Germline V CDR1 and CDR2: SGHDT, YYEEEE. Trimming took off 1 base at V and 4 bases at J, with 9 bases between the two ends. CDR3 length: 14 residues. CDR3 sequence: CASSLRTGGNTIYF. Here the CDR3 DNA reads TGTGCCAGCAGCTTGAGAACAGGGGGAAACACCATATATTTT.

The rearrangement joins TRBV12-3 or TRBV12-4 to TRBJ1-6; a weak D match, TRBD1 (5 bases). The CDR3 is made up of 12 amino acids. The V and J ends lost 6 bases and 10 bases respectively, with 10 bases between them. The CDR3 DNA reads TGTGCCAGCAGACCAGGGAACTCACCCCTCCACTTT. Amino acid sequence: CASRPGNSPLHF.

The chain carries TRBV6-5 and TRBJ2-7; 7 positions match TRBD1. V lost 6 bases and J lost 3; bases outside the gene matches: 11. The germline V gene has CDR1 MNHEY and CDR2 SVGAGI. The CDR3 sequence is 15 residues long. The chain's CDR3 is CASRGYGQVNYEQYF. The CDR3 nucleotides read TGTGCCAGCAGGGGTTACGGACAGGTAAACTACGAGCAGTACTTC.

This clone was observed a few times. This sequence joins TRBV5-6 and TRBJ1-6; D is unclear. Germline CDR1 and CDR2: SGHDT and YYEEEE. The CDR3 consists of 16 residues. The V gene lost 4 bases and the J gene lost 0 bases, with 11 bases spanning the gap. The CDR3 region is CASSDWRSSYNSPLHF. In nucleotides, the CDR3 is TGTGCCAGCAGCGATTGGAGGAGCTCCTATAATTCACCCCTCCACTTT.

This chain's CDR3 is CASSLFQQETQYF. The DNA for the CDR3 is TGCGCCAGCAGCTTGTTCCAGCAAGAGACCCAGTACTTC. The gene calls are TRBV5-1 and TRBJ2-5; D gene uncertain. The CDR3 runs 13 residues. V was cut by 1 base and J by 2 bases, with 6 bases left in between. Looked up from germline, CDR1 is SGHRS and CDR2 is YFSETQ. Full variable domain (outside the CDR3, taken from reference TRBV5-1 and TRBJ2-5): KAGVTQTPRYLIKTRGQQVTLSCSPISGHRSVSWYQQTPGQGLQFLFEYFSETQRNKGNFPGRFSGRQFSNSRSEMNVSTLELGDSALYLCASSLFQQETQYFGPGTRLLVL.

The CDR3 reads CASSATPRENEKLFF. Here the CDR3 DNA reads TGTGCCAGCAGCGCAACCCCTCGGGAGAATGAAAAACTGTTTTTT. J is TRBJ1-4 and V is TRBV9; D gene ambiguous. V was shortened by 3 bases and J by 5 bases, with 14 bases between the two germline ends. This CDR3 is built from 15 residues. Germline CDR1 is SGDLS and CDR2 is YYNGEE.

This clone was recorded only once. The V gene is TRBV7-9, the J gene TRBJ2-1, with D maybe TRBD2 (6 bases). This CDR3 comprises 17 residues. Trimming cost V 5 bases and J 2 bases, with 19 bases left between them. Germline assignment: CDR1 SEHNR and CDR2 FQNEAQ (reference sequence). In DNA form, the CDR3 reads TGTGCCAGCAGCCTACCCGGCGGGGCGATCGCCTACAATGAGCAGTTCTTC. It specifies CASSLPGGAIAYNEQFF. Based on the CDR3 plus reference TRBV7-9 and TRBJ2-1, the full variable domain is DTGVSQNPRHKITKRGQNVTFRCDPISEHNRLYWYRQTLGQGPEFLTYFQNEAQLEKSRLLSDRFSAERPKGSFSTLEIQRTEQGDSAMYLCASSLPGGAIAYNEQFFGPGTRLTVL.